This T cell receptor (beta chain) was recovered during a study of blood T cell repertoires in COVID-19. In the study overall: COVID-19 samples, acute and convalescent, were from the United States, Italy and Spain. T cells, B-cell-depleted T cells, or PBMCs provided the cDNA or gDNA that served as material.

Original analysis: Amplifying reference gene primers gave estimates of nucleated cell counts. Data came from immunoSEQ multiplex PCR; TCRdb stores just in-frame clones and leaves some out. V, J and clone size were drawn from that table, and D and trimming were deduced from the DNA. The sample lists hundreds of thousands of clones, less than 90% occurring once. V lost 0 bases to trimming and J lost 0 bases, with 11 bases between them. Germline CDR1 LGHNA, CDR2 YNFKEQ. This CDR3 is built from 16 residues. The sequence derives from an elderly woman with active or convalescent COVID-19. The V call is TRBV4-2, the J call TRBJ1-1; D is possibly TRBD1 (5 bases). The sequenced sample consisted of peripheral blood. This CDR3 reads CASSQDDRSMNTEAFF. The CDR3 coding sequence is TGTGCCAGCAGCCAAGACGACAGATCCATGAACACTGAAGCTTTCTTT.